Listed here is a single T cell receptor beta chain. The source of the sample is a study of blood T cell repertoires in COVID-19. Study summary: Sources were T cells, B-cell-depleted T cells, or PBMCs; the material itself was cDNA or gDNA.

Study processing details: The authors estimated nucleated cell counts from reference gene primer amplification. Repertoires were generated with immunoSEQ multiplex PCR, while TCRdb's copy carries only in-frame clones and drops some. That table furnishes V, J and clone size, whereas the DNA furnished D and trimming. The sample records some 250,000 clones, 88% being singletons. The length of the CDR3 is 12 residues. Germline loops: CDR1 ENHRY, CDR2 SYGVKD. Trimming pared 4 bases from V and 3 bases from J, leaving 6 bases between. The chain employs TRBV10-3 and TRBJ1-1, with D hard to call. Specimen: peripheral blood. The receptor's source is a human donor in a cohort sampled during active COVID-19. The CDR3 protein is CAISGRDTEAFF. DNA of the CDR3: TGTGCCATCAGTGGACGGGACACTGAAGCTTTCTTT.